Following are 21 T cell receptor beta chains from one sample sequenced in a study of cytomegalovirus exposure and HLA in healthy donors. 13 Jbeta primers and 60 Vbeta primers were used for the PCR. Here immunoSEQ multiplex PCR was the method, and the copy in TCRdb shows in-frame clones only, minus some. Here the sample spans 180,000 or so clones, 77% being singletons. The sequenced sample was PBMCs. These receptors all come from a female donor in good health and CMV-seronegative.

In DNA form, the CDR3 reads TGTGCCAGCAGTTTACGACAGGGGGCGCACAATGAGCAGTTCTTC. Protein: CASSLRQGAHNEQFF. This chain links TRBV27 with TRBJ2-1, with 10 bases matching TRBD1. The V and J ends lost 2 bases and 5 bases, in that order; junction bases with no gene match: 3. The CDR3 totals 15 residues. Looked up from germline, CDR1 is MNHEY and CDR2 is SMNVEV (reference sequence).

The rearrangement uses TRBV29-1 and TRBJ1-2, with D unclear. This CDR3 comprises 14 residues. The ends were cut back, 6 bases at V and 6 bases at J, with 20 bases in the middle. CDR1 and CDR2 (germline): SQVTM, ANQGSEA. The CDR3 is CSVWAGHKVDGYTF. The CDR3 DNA is TGCAGCGTGTGGGCGGGCCATAAGGTAGATGGCTACACCTTC.

The table lists this clone with a few counts. The chain recombines TRBV19 with TRBJ2-5, with a weak D call TRBD1 (6 bases). Germline-derived CDR1 and CDR2 are LNHDA and SQIVND (reference sequence). Deletions cut 5 bases from V and 2 bases from J, with 9 bases between. This CDR3 has 13 amino acids. The CDR3 loop is CASSDRTQETQYF. Written as DNA, the CDR3 is TGTGCCAGTAGTGACAGGACTCAAGAGACCCAGTACTTC.

This clone turned up a few times. The chain uses TRBV7-3 and TRBJ2-7, with D possibly matching TRBD1 (6 bases). The CDR3 sequence is 14 residues long. V shed 4 bases and J shed 5 bases, with 15 bases lying between them. Germline V gene lookup returns CDR1 SGHTA and CDR2 FQGTGA. The DNA for the CDR3 is TGTGCCAGCAGCTCCTCCGGGACATCCAACGAGCAGTACTTC. Protein sequence: CASSSSGTSNEQYF.

V gene TRBV28 combines with J gene TRBJ1-6, with D perhaps matching TRBD1 (5 bases). The germline V gene has CDR1 MDHEN and CDR2 SYDVKM. This CDR3 comprises 16 residues. With 6 bases removed from V and 5 bases from J, the gap between germline ends came to 17 bases. The CDR3 loop is CASSTYSTVNNSPLHF. The CDR3 region has the DNA TGTGCCAGCAGCACGTACTCGACAGTAAATAATTCACCCCTCCACTTT. Filled out from reference TRBV28 and TRBJ1-6, the complete variable domain reads DVKVTQSSRYLVKRTGEKVFLECVQDMDHENMFWYRQDPGLGLRLIYFSYDVKMKEKGDIPEGYSVSREKKERFSLILESASTNQTSMYLCASSTYSTVNNSPLHFGNGTRLTVT.

CDR3 in amino acids: CATSRGGVNTDTQYF. The CDR3 coding sequence is TGTGCCACCAGCAGAGGGGGCGTTAACACAGATACGCAGTATTTT. The chain recombines TRBV15 with TRBJ2-3; weak D call: TRBD1 (5 bases). The CDR3 has 15 residues. Germline loops: CDR1 LNHNV, CDR2 YYDKDF (reference sequence). Trimming cost V 1 base and J 2 bases, with 10 bases left between them.

With regard to this clone: A read error may produce the germline difference seen at one junction end. Other DNA sequences from this sample encode an identical CDR3 as well. V usage is TRBV28 and J usage is TRBJ1-6; D is unresolved. Germline V lookup: CDR1 MDHEN, CDR2 SYDVKM. The CDR3 has 14 residues. The CDR3 sequence: CASSFTGFNSPLHF. The CDR3 DNA reads as TGTGCCAGCAGTTTTACGGGTTTTAATTCCCCCCTCCACTTT.

The chain links TRBV7-8 to TRBJ2-3, with D maybe TRBD2 (6 bases). CDR1 is SGHVS and CDR2 is FQNEAQ in the germline V gene. The CDR3 covers 16 residues. Trimming cost V 5 bases and J 3 bases, with 18 bases left between them. For the CDR3, the DNA is TGTGCCAGCAGCCATCTAGCGCATACAAATACAGATACGCAGTATTTT. Translation gives CASSHLAHTNTDTQYF.

This chain joins TRBV5-1 and TRBJ2-3; TRBD2 matches 9 bases. V shed 5 bases, J shed 4 bases, and the junction held 8 bases outside the gene matches. The CDR3 length is 15 residues. Germline loops: CDR1 SGHRS, CDR2 YFSETQ. Written as DNA, the CDR3 is TGCGCCAGCAGTTGGGCGGGGGGGCCCCCAGATACGCAGTATTTT. It yields the protein CASSWAGGPPDTQYF. Complete variable domain (other parts from reference TRBV5-1 and TRBJ2-3): KAGVTQTPRYLIKTRGQQVTLSCSPISGHRSVSWYQQTPGQGLQFLFEYFSETQRNKGNFPGRFSGRQFSNSRSEMNVSTLELGDSALYLCASSWAGGPPDTQYFGPGTRLTVL.

The rearrangement joins TRBV18 to TRBJ2-1, with 7 bases that match TRBD1. The CDR3 has 16 amino acids. With V trimmed by 3 bases and J by 0 bases, 5 bases remained unmatched. Germline CDR1 reads KGHSH; CDR2 reads LQKENI. The CDR3 region is CASSPFGTDSYNEQFF. CDR3 nucleotides: TGTGCCAGCTCACCCTTTGGGACAGACTCCTACAATGAGCAGTTCTTC.

The rearrangement links TRBV29-1 to TRBJ2-5; possible D gene TRBD2, 5 bases. The J call may not be correct, given that the DNA end is closer to TRBJ2-7. This CDR3 is 14 amino acids long. Germline V gives CDR1 SQVTM, CDR2 ANQGSEA. For the CDR3, the DNA is TGCAGCGTTGCCGGAGGACCTCCTTCCTACGAGCAGTACTTC. It specifies CSVAGGPPSYEQYF.

The V gene is TRBV4-1, the J gene TRBJ2-2, with a possible D match to TRBD1 (6 bases). The germline V gene has CDR1 MGHRA and CDR2 YSYEKL. The CDR3 is 15 residues long. Trimming shortened V by 1 base and J by 3 bases, and 9 bases separated the two germline ends. The CDR3 sequence: CASSQVQGHTGELFF. The CDR3 bases are TGCGCCAGCAGCCAAGTTCAGGGGCACACCGGGGAGCTGTTTTTT.

J is TRBJ1-2 and V is TRBV27, with D perhaps TRBD1 (6 bases). Germline V gene lookup returns CDR1 MNHEY and CDR2 SMNVEV (reference sequence). CDR3 length equals 13 residues. V lost 5 bases and J lost 4, with 11 bases in between. The CDR3 region is CASSPQGTYGYTF. In nucleotides, the CDR3 is TGTGCCAGCAGTCCCCAGGGGACCTATGGCTACACCTTC.

This chain joins TRBV2 and TRBJ1-3, with unresolved D. Trimming pared 1 base from V and 0 bases from J, leaving 13 bases between. Germline V gives CDR1 SNHLY, CDR2 FYNNEI. CDR3 length: 17 amino acids. The CDR3 reads CASSEERGKTSGNTIYF. The CDR3 DNA reads as TGTGCCAGCAGTGAAGAAAGAGGGAAAACCTCTGGAAACACCATATATTTT.

This clone has just one count. The chain joins TRBV19 to TRBJ2-1; D remains unclear. CDR3 length: 14 amino acids. From germline, CDR1 is LNHDA and CDR2 SQIVND (reference sequence). The V end lost 8 bases, the J end lost 0 bases, and 11 bases lay between the germline ends. The CDR3 here is CASQTSSSYNEQFF. CDR3 coding DNA: TGTGCCAGTCAGACTTCAAGCTCCTACAATGAGCAGTTCTTC.

The chain couples TRBV11-2 to TRBJ1-3; 9 bases line up with TRBD1. The V segment lost 3 bases and the J segment 8 bases; nucleotides outside the gene matches: 5. Germline assignment: CDR1 SGHAT and CDR2 FQNNGV. This CDR3 spans 14 amino acids. CDR3: CASSFRDRADTIYF. The CDR3 nucleotides are TGTGCCAGCAGCTTCCGGGACAGGGCAGACACCATATATTTT.

The DNA for the CDR3 is TGTGCCAGCAGCCGAGGGACAGGCGCTAATTCACCCCTCCACTTT. This encodes CASSRGTGANSPLHF. The V gene is TRBV14, the J gene TRBJ1-6; 8 positions agree with TRBD1. Germline V lookup: CDR1 SGHDN, CDR2 FVKESK. The CDR3 is 15 amino acids. Unmatched junction bases numbered 5, after V lost 4 bases and J lost 6 bases.

The rearrangement joins TRBV6-1 to TRBJ1-1, with 8 positions matching TRBD1. This CDR3 is built from 14 residues. V lost 9 bases to trimming and J lost 0 bases; unmatched junction nucleotides: 6. Germline V lookup: CDR1 MNHNS, CDR2 SASEGT. In DNA, the CDR3 is TGTGCCAGTAAGTGGACAGGGTTGAACACTGAAGCTTTCTTT. It translates to CASKWTGLNTEAFF.

CDR3 protein: CATSRDSENTGELFF. In nucleotides, the CDR3 is TGTGCCACCAGCAGGGACAGCGAGAACACCGGGGAGCTGTTTTTT. The rearrangement links TRBV15 to TRBJ2-2; TRBD1 is a possible D gene (6 bases). The V gene's germline CDR1 is LNHNV and CDR2 YYDKDF (reference sequence). The CDR3 consists of 15 residues. V shed 3 bases and J shed 1 base, with 9 bases lying between them.

This clone was detected only a few times. The V call is TRBV14, the J call TRBJ1-3, with unresolved D. CDR3 length: 13 residues. The germline V and J ends were trimmed by 1 base and 3 bases, with 4 bases remaining between them. Germline assignment: CDR1 SGHDN and CDR2 FVKESK. CDR3 bases: TGTGCCAGCAGCCAAGGGCTTGGAAACACCATATATTTT. It encodes CASSQGLGNTIYF. The full variable domain, rest sourced from reference TRBV14 and TRBJ1-3, is EAGVTQFPSHSVIEKGQTVTLRCDPISGHDNLYWYRRVMGKEIKFLLHFVKESKQDESGMPNNRFLAERTGGTYSTLKVQPAELEDSGVYFCASSQGLGNTIYFGEGSWLTVV.

The chain is built from TRBV9 and TRBJ2-1; D is undetermined. Germline V CDR1 and CDR2: SGDLS, YYNGEE. The CDR3 has 14 residues. The CDR3 bases are TGTGCTCTGATCCAGCCCAGGACCTACAATGAGCAGTTCTTC. Translating gives CALIQPRTYNEQFF.